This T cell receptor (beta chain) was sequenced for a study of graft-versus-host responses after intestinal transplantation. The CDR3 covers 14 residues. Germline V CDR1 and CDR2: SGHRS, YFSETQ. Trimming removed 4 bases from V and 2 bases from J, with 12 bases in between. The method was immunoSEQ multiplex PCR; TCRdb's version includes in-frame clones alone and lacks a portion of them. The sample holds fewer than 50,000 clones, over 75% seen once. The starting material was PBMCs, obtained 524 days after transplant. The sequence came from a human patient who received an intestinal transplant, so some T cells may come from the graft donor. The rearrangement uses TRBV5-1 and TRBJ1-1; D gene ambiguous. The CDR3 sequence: CASSPATLNTEAFF. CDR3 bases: TGCGCCAGCAGCCCTGCTACCCTTAACACTGAAGCTTTCTTT.